The entry below describes one T cell receptor beta chain. The data were taken from a study of tumor T cells in aggressive B-cell lymphoma. Measured with immunoSEQ multiplex PCR; TCRdb has only the in-frame clones, and not every one. The sample carries approximately 4,000 clones, around 92% recorded once. The germline V and J ends were trimmed by 1 base and 8 bases, with 14 bases remaining between them. Per the germline V gene, CDR1 is GTSNPN and CDR2 is SVGIG (reference sequence). The CDR3 consists of 13 residues. The sequenced sample consisted of tumor tissue. The clonotype comes from an adult with diffuse large B cell lymphoma. The rearrangement joins TRBV30 to TRBJ1-2; D is possibly TRBD1 (6 bases). The CDR3 sequence is CAWSGRGAEGYTF. As DNA, the CDR3 is TGTGCCTGGAGTGGCAGGGGCGCGGAGGGCTACACCTTC.